This T cell receptor beta chain was identified during a study of cytomegalovirus exposure and HLA in healthy donors. Study results and limitations: A link between a missense DCLRE1C variant and TCR beta V- and J-gene trimming emerged from a later analysis.

It was with 60 Vbeta and 13 Jbeta primers that the PCR ran. Sequencing was performed with immunoSEQ multiplex PCR; in TCRdb, only in-frame clones are kept and a portion is missing. Of fewer than 150,000 clones listed, roughly 80% are singletons. As regards this clone: The antigen remains undetermined.

V trimming: 4 bases; J trimming: 7 bases; junction bases outside the gene matches: 12. CDR3 size: 16 residues. Germline assignment: CDR1 SEHNR and CDR2 FQNEAQ (reference sequence). The sample comprised PBMCs. The sequence came from a man aged 50 or older in good health and CMV-seronegative. The chain combines TRBV7-9 with TRBJ2-1; 8 nucleotides align to TRBD2. The CDR3 protein is CASSYRREAAGNEQFF. CDR3 sequence (DNA): TGTGCCAGCAGCTACCGGCGGGAGGCCGCTGGAAATGAGCAGTTCTTC.